One sample yielded the 6 T cell receptor beta chains listed below, sequenced in a study of spatial heterogeneity in lung cancer. Each CDR3 protein is one row after TCRdb ran MiXCR on the 5' RACE reads. Here the sample spans 95,000 to 130,000 distinct CDR3 sequences, 10% to 15% being singletons. Time point specified: blood at routine non-recurrence follow-up after resection. No cell sorting; template was whole RNA from tumor, lung tissue or PBMC. The sample here was PBMCs, taken at follow-up. All receptors come from a male donor with early-stage non-small cell lung cancer.

This clonotype was picked up a small number of times. The chain recombines TRBV28 with TRBJ2-7; D ambiguous. From germline, CDR1 is MDHEN and CDR2 SYDVKM. V was clipped by 6 bases and J by 2 bases, with 2 bases between them. This CDR3 is 10 amino acids long. The CDR3 DNA reads as TGTGCCAGCAGCACCTACGAGCAGTACTTC. It codes for CASSTYEQYF.

This clonotype was recorded many times. The gene calls are TRBV20-1 and TRBJ1-1, with TRBD1 as a possible D gene (5 bases). The CDR3 runs to 15 residues. Looked up from germline, CDR1 is DFQATT and CDR2 is SNEGSKA (reference sequence). The germline V and J ends were trimmed by 3 bases and 0 bases, with 14 bases remaining between them. For the CDR3, the DNA is TGCAGTGCTAGCGGCTCGGGGCCCATGAACACTGAAGCTTTCTTT. This codes for CSASGSGPMNTEAFF.

This sequence joins TRBV28 and TRBJ2-3, with D possibly matching TRBD2 (6 bases). CDR1 is MDHEN, CDR2 SYDVKM, per germline. V shed 6 bases and J shed 4 bases, with 20 bases lying between them. The CDR3 has 16 residues. The CDR3 spells CASRTSGSRGADTQYF. The CDR3 DNA is TGTGCCAGCAGGACAAGCGGGTCCAGAGGCGCAGATACGCAGTATTTT.

This clonotype appeared many times. The CDR3 nucleotides read TGTGCCAGCAGTTTATCGGGGGCCAACGTCCTGACTTTC. This translates into CASSLSGANVLTF. This rearrangement joins TRBV12-3 or TRBV12-4 to TRBJ2-6; D ambiguous. The CDR3 extends over 13 amino acids. The V end lost 2 bases, the J end lost 4 bases, and 3 bases lay between the germline ends.

A few counts support this clonotype. The chain links TRBV5-1 to TRBJ2-7; D is unresolved. V was shortened by 0 bases and J by 0 bases, with 7 bases between the two germline ends. The CDR3 has 14 residues. CDR1 and CDR2 (germline): SGHRS, YFSETQ. CDR3 sequence (DNA): TGCGCCAGCAGCTTGGAGGCAACCTCCTACGAGCAGTACTTC. Its translation is CASSLEATSYEQYF.

The V and J genes are TRBV24-1 and TRBJ2-2; TRBD1 or TRBD2 may be the D gene (5 bases each). This CDR3 spans 14 amino acids. Trimming left V 7 bases short and J 3 bases short, with 11 bases between. The germline V gene has CDR1 KGHDR and CDR2 SFDVKD. As DNA, the CDR3 is TGTGCCACCAGCCGGGACGGCTACACCGGGGAGCTGTTTTTT. This codes for CATSRDGYTGELFF.